The clone carrying this TCR beta chain was seen only once. The data derive from a study of blood T cell repertoires in COVID-19. Study summary: Whether acute or convalescent, the COVID-19 samples came from the United States, Italy and Spain. PBMCs, B-cell-depleted T cells, or T cells were the source of the cDNA or gDNA that made up the material.

J lost 4 bases, V lost 3 bases, and 8 bases had no gene match. In germline, CDR1 is LNHDA, CDR2 SQIVND (reference sequence). CDR3 size: 15 residues. Original data processing: Reference gene primer amplification gave nucleated cell count estimates. Profiling relied on immunoSEQ multiplex PCR, and the TCRdb table lists in-frame clones only, not all of them. V and J calls and clone size are copied from that table; D and trimming were computed from the DNA. This table has a few hundred thousand clones, about 80% appearing once. This sequence originates from a woman aged 80 or older with acute or convalescent COVID-19. The chain is built from TRBV19 and TRBJ2-5; 7 bases are a match to TRBD2. The sample taken for sequencing was peripheral blood. DNA of the CDR3: TGTGCCAGTAGTATGGGAGGGGTAGCGGGAGAGACCCAGTACTTC. Its protein product is CASSMGGVAGETQYF.